A single sample is the source of the 28 T cell receptor beta chains below, sequenced in a study of blood T cell repertoires in COVID-19. Here immunoSEQ multiplex PCR was the method, and the copy in TCRdb shows in-frame clones only, minus some. The sample yields about 75,000 clones, approximately 82% seen once. Sequences were obtained from peripheral blood. These receptors were taken from a woman between 50 and 59 years old with acute or convalescent COVID-19.

CDR3 loop: CASSYLAGPTDTQYF. The CDR3 nucleotides read TGCGCCAGCAGCTACTTAGCGGGACCCACAGATACGCAGTATTTT. The chain combines TRBV4-3 with TRBJ2-3; 8 bases fit TRBD2. Germline loops: CDR1 LGHNA, CDR2 YSLEER. This CDR3 has 15 residues. Germline trimming cut 5 bases from V and 2 bases from J; bases unmatched to any gene: 6.

The chain recombines TRBV7-2 with TRBJ2-1; tentative D call: TRBD2 (5 bases). Trimming cost V 3 bases and J 0 bases, with 15 bases left between them. The germline gives CDR1 SGHTA, CDR2 FQGNSA. The CDR3 extends over 17 amino acids. The CDR3 coding sequence is TGTGCCAGCAGCTTCCGGACTTTCTCTAGCTCCTACAATGAGCAGTTCTTC. It translates to CASSFRTFSSSYNEQFF. Supplemented by reference TRBV7-2 and TRBJ2-1, the full variable domain reads GAGVSQSPSNKVTEKGKDVELRCDPISGHTALYWYRQSLGQGLEFLIYFQGNSAPDKSGLPSDRFSAERTGGSVSTLTIQRTQQEDSAVYLCASSFRTFSSSYNEQFFGPGTRLTVL.

This clone was seen a few times. The same CDR3 is also encoded by other DNA sequences in this sample. The chain couples TRBV15 to TRBJ2-7, with D perhaps matching TRBD1 (5 bases). The CDR3 consists of 17 residues. V was clipped by 3 bases and J by 0 bases, with 18 bases between them. The germline gives CDR1 LNHNV, CDR2 YYDKDF (reference sequence). The chain's CDR3 is CATSSSPLFRASYEQYF. The CDR3 DNA sequence: TGTGCCACCAGCAGTTCCCCCCTCTTCAGGGCCTCCTACGAGCAGTACTTC.

This chain connects TRBV7-6 to TRBJ2-5; D might be TRBD1 (6 bases). Germline V gene sequence: CDR1 SGHVS, CDR2 FNYEAQ. There are 16 residues in the CDR3. Trimming shortened V by 4 bases and J by 4 bases, and 19 bases separated the two germline ends. CDR3 residues: CASSSTTATGRETQYF. In DNA form, the CDR3 reads TGTGCCAGCAGCTCCACAACCGCGACAGGTCGAGAGACCCAGTACTTC.

The chain uses TRBV19 and TRBJ1-3; the match to TRBD1 covers 8 bases. After removal of 6 bases from V and 0 bases from J, the junction contained 4 bases not matched to a gene. Germline V gives CDR1 LNHDA, CDR2 SQIVND (reference sequence). The CDR3 totals 15 residues. The DNA of the CDR3 is TGTGCCAGTAGGGACAGGGAACGCTCTGGAAACACCATATATTTT. This gives the protein CASRDRERSGNTIYF. Full variable domain (remainder filled in from reference TRBV19 and TRBJ1-3): DGGITQSPKYLFRKEGQNVTLSCEQNLNHDAMYWYRQDPGQGLRLIYYSQIVNDFQKGDIAEGYSVSREKKESFPLTVTSAQKNPTAFYLCASRDRERSGNTIYFGEGSWLTVV.

The chain carries TRBV2 and TRBJ1-3; 7 bases map to TRBD1. There are 16 residues in the CDR3. V gave up 4 bases and J gave up 2 bases; unmatched junction bases: 8. In germline, CDR1 is SNHLY, CDR2 FYNNEI. CDR3 sequence reads: CASSGPTDRAGNTIYF. The CDR3 DNA sequence: TGTGCCAGCAGTGGCCCTACAGACAGGGCTGGAAACACCATATATTTT.

V usage is TRBV9 and J usage is TRBJ2-1; D unresolved. This CDR3 has 15 residues. Germline V CDR1 and CDR2: SGDLS, YYNGEE. V lost 1 base to trimming and J lost 2 bases, with 10 bases between them. The CDR3 loop is CASSVQDSPYNEQFF. In DNA, the CDR3 is TGTGCCAGCAGCGTACAGGATTCCCCCTACAATGAGCAGTTCTTC.

The chain employs TRBV5-1 and TRBJ2-5; D is perhaps TRBD2 (6 bases). The length of the CDR3 is 14 residues. Trimming pared 0 bases from V and 2 bases from J, leaving 8 bases between. Looked up from germline, CDR1 is SGHRS and CDR2 is YFSETQ. The CDR3 bases are TGCGCCAGCAGCTTGGCGCGGGGACAAGAGACCCAGTACTTC. This sequence encodes CASSLARGQETQYF. Full variable domain (rest looked up from reference TRBV5-1 and TRBJ2-5): KAGVTQTPRYLIKTRGQQVTLSCSPISGHRSVSWYQQTPGQGLQFLFEYFSETQRNKGNFPGRFSGRQFSNSRSEMNVSTLELGDSALYLCASSLARGQETQYFGPGTRLLVL.

The J gene is TRBJ1-4, the V gene TRBV28, with D possibly TRBD1 on 6 matching bases. V dropped 3 bases and J dropped 8 bases, with 13 bases sitting between them. Looked up from germline, CDR1 is MDHEN and CDR2 is SYDVKM. The CDR3 spans 14 residues. CDR3 sequence: CASSFVGAQEKLFF. The DNA of the CDR3 is TGTGCCAGCAGTTTTGTGGGGGCGCAGGAAAAACTGTTTTTT.

The rearrangement links TRBV18 to TRBJ2-1; TRBD2 agrees at 10 bases. The CDR3 runs to 16 residues. Looked up from germline, CDR1 is KGHSH and CDR2 is LQKENI. The V and J ends lost 5 bases and 6 bases, in that order; junction bases with no gene match: 10. The CDR3 reads CASSTQAGGVGNEQFF. In DNA, the CDR3 is TGTGCCAGCTCAACACAAGCGGGAGGGGTGGGCAATGAGCAGTTCTTC.

V gene TRBV7-9 combines with J gene TRBJ1-3, with D hard to call. The V end was cut by 5 bases, the J end by 8 bases, with 10 bases between. CDR3 size: 12 residues. From germline, CDR1 is SEHNR and CDR2 FQNEAQ (reference sequence). CDR3 sequence reads: CASSIGLDTIYF. CDR3 nucleotide sequence: TGTGCCAGCAGCATAGGCCTAGACACCATATATTTT.

The chain employs TRBV5-1 and TRBJ2-7; 8 bases are a match to TRBD2. The J segment lost 4 bases and the V segment lost 0 bases, leaving 6 bases of the junction unmatched. The CDR3 spans 15 residues. The germline V gene has CDR1 SGHRS and CDR2 YFSETQ. This chain's CDR3 is CASSLVGGGRYEQYF. CDR3 nucleotides: TGCGCCAGCAGCTTGGTCGGCGGGGGGAGATACGAGCAGTACTTC.

The chain has TRBV7-2 and TRBJ2-7; TRBD2 aligns across 7 bases. Germline CDR1 and CDR2: SGHTA and FQGNSA. With V trimmed by 0 bases and J by 7 bases, 6 bases remained unmatched. The CDR3 has 14 residues. The CDR3 bases are TGTGCCAGCAGCTTAGCGGGAGGAGCGGGAGAGCAGTACTTC. This gives the protein CASSLAGGAGEQYF. Full variable domain (missing parts from reference TRBV7-2 and TRBJ2-7): GAGVSQSPSNKVTEKGKDVELRCDPISGHTALYWYRQSLGQGLEFLIYFQGNSAPDKSGLPSDRFSAERTGGSVSTLTIQRTQQEDSAVYLCASSLAGGAGEQYFGPGTRLTVT.

For the CDR3, the DNA is TGTGCCAGCTCACCCATGCAGGGCGTTCCCTACGAGCAGTACTTC. Translation gives CASSPMQGVPYEQYF. The chain recombines TRBV18 with TRBJ2-7; a weak D match, TRBD1 (5 bases). This CDR3 contains 15 residues. Trimming pared 3 bases from V and 2 bases from J, leaving 14 bases between. Per the germline V gene, CDR1 is KGHSH and CDR2 is LQKENI.

V usage is TRBV6-5 and J usage is TRBJ2-4; tentative D call: TRBD2 (7 bases). Germline V gene lookup returns CDR1 MNHEY and CDR2 SVGAGI. The CDR3 runs to 13 residues. Trimming left V 8 bases short and J 7 bases short, with 15 bases between. CDR3 region: CASRRGAGNIQYF. CDR3 coding DNA: TGTGCCAGCCGCCGGGGGGCTGGGAACATTCAGTACTTC.

The genes are TRBV3-1 (or the pseudogene TRBV3-2) and TRBJ1-2, with D possibly being TRBD1 (5 bases). Germline values: CDR1 LGHDT, CDR2 YNNKEL (reference sequence). Trimming left V 3 bases short and J 4 bases short, with 12 bases between. This CDR3 contains 14 residues. CDR3 sequence: CASSQTASVYGYTF. DNA for the CDR3: TGTGCCAGCAGCCAGACAGCGAGTGTCTATGGCTACACCTTC.

The chain carries TRBV6-5 and TRBJ1-1; D might be TRBD1 (6 bases). Trimming cost V 0 bases and J 1 base, with 9 bases left between them. This CDR3 contains 15 residues. Germline V gene sequence: CDR1 MNHEY, CDR2 SVGAGI. The CDR3 loop reads CASSYSQGQNTEAFF. In DNA, the CDR3 is TGTGCCAGCAGTTACTCTCAGGGACAGAACACTGAAGCTTTCTTT.

The rearrangement links TRBV7-6 to TRBJ2-1; maybe TRBD2 (7 bases). There are 16 residues in the CDR3. Between the trimmed V and J ends, which lost 1 base and 5 bases, there was a span of 15 bases. Germline V lookup: CDR1 SGHVS, CDR2 FNYEAQ. CDR3 in DNA: TGTGCCAGCAGCTTAGTGGGGGGGCAGGGTAACAATGAGCAGTTCTTC. Its translation is CASSLVGGQGNNEQFF.

The V gene is TRBV9, the J gene TRBJ2-7; 7 nucleotides line up with TRBD2. Per the germline V gene, CDR1 is SGDLS and CDR2 is YYNGEE. The CDR3 runs to 16 residues. V dropped 0 bases and J dropped 2; count of bases not matched to a gene: 8. DNA of the CDR3: TGTGCCAGCAGCGTAGAGTTGTCTAGCGGTCCCTACGAGCAGTACTTC. Translating gives CASSVELSSGPYEQYF. The entire variable domain, with the rest obtained from reference TRBV9 and TRBJ2-7, is as follows: DSGVTQTPKHLITATGQRVTLRCSPRSGDLSVYWYQQSLDQGLQFLIQYYNGEERAKGNILERFSAQQFPDLHSELNLSSLELGDSALYFCASSVELSSGPYEQYFGPGTRLTVT.

The table lists this clone with a count of one. V usage is TRBV15 and J usage is TRBJ2-3; 8 positions match TRBD2. Trimming took 3 bases from V and 4 from J; bases not matched to a gene: 9. The CDR3 covers 16 residues. Germline-derived CDR1 and CDR2 are LNHNV and YYDKDF (reference sequence). This CDR3 is CATSRGSGIGADTQYF. CDR3 bases: TGTGCCACCAGCAGGGGTAGCGGGATAGGCGCAGATACGCAGTATTTT.

J is TRBJ2-7 and V is TRBV7-9; 8 positions agree with TRBD2. From germline, CDR1 is SEHNR and CDR2 FQNEAQ (reference sequence). The CDR3 is 14 amino acids. Losses at the gene ends were 4 bases for V and 3 bases for J; bases not matched to a gene: 5. The CDR3: CASSYPGLVYEQYF. The CDR3 bases are TGTGCCAGCAGCTATCCGGGACTAGTCTACGAGCAGTACTTC.

This clone was recorded once. The chain recombines TRBV7-9 with TRBJ2-5, with 7 bases aligning to TRBD2. In germline, CDR1 is SEHNR, CDR2 FQNEAQ (reference sequence). V was clipped by 1 base and J by 4 bases; unmatched bases: 6. CDR3 length: 15 amino acids. The DNA for the CDR3 is TGTGCCAGCAGCTTAGTCGGCGGGAGAGGAGAGACCCAGTACTTC. It encodes CASSLVGGRGETQYF.

The chain is built from TRBV5-1 and TRBJ2-3; 10 bases are a match to TRBD2. Germline CDR1 and CDR2: SGHRS and YFSETQ. The CDR3 sequence is 16 residues long. V shed 5 bases and J 0 bases; nucleotides not matched to a gene: 6. CDR3 amino acids: CASRPSGGQSTDTQYF. CDR3 nucleotides: TGCGCCAGCAGGCCTAGCGGGGGCCAGAGCACAGATACGCAGTATTTT.

This rearrangement joins TRBV6-2 or TRBV6-3 to TRBJ2-7, with TRBD2 identical over 12 bases. The CDR3 consists of 19 residues. V gave up 0 bases and J gave up 3 bases; unmatched junction bases: 12. Germline assignment: CDR1 MNHEY and CDR2 SVGEGT. The DNA of the CDR3 is TGTGCCAGCAGTTACTCGTCGGGTGGTCTAGCGGGGGGGCTCTACGAGCAGTACTTC. It translates to CASSYSSGGLAGGLYEQYF.

The gene calls are TRBV5-5 and TRBJ2-7; 9 bases line up with TRBD2. This CDR3 spans 16 amino acids. Germline V gene sequence: CDR1 SGHKS, CDR2 YYEKEE (reference sequence). V gave up 0 bases and J gave up 3 bases; unmatched junction bases: 7. DNA for the CDR3: TGTGCCAGCAGCTTGGAGACTAGCGGACGGAACTACGAGCAGTACTTC. The encoded protein is CASSLETSGRNYEQYF.

This clone was seen a few times. The gene calls are TRBV4-2 and TRBJ1-1; D perhaps matches TRBD1 (5 bases). CDR1 LGHNA and CDR2 YNFKEQ come from the germline V gene. The CDR3 covers 13 residues. V lost 8 bases and J 3 bases, leaving 13 bases between the germline ends. This CDR3 reads CASRSVGDTEAFF. The CDR3 DNA is TGTGCCAGCCGTTCCGTAGGGGACACTGAAGCTTTCTTT.

This chain joins TRBV29-1 and TRBJ1-1; TRBD1 might be the D (5 bases). CDR1 SQVTM and CDR2 ANQGSEA come from the germline V gene. V dropped 3 bases and J dropped 0 bases, with 11 bases sitting between them. This CDR3 region has 14 residues. CDR3 in amino acids: CSVDGAGMNTEAFF. For the CDR3, the DNA is TGCAGCGTTGATGGGGCAGGTATGAACACTGAAGCTTTCTTT.

The chain recombines TRBV19 with TRBJ2-2; 7 positions agree with TRBD1. V shed 7 bases, J shed 3 bases, and the junction held 5 bases outside the gene matches. The CDR3 is made up of 14 amino acids. CDR1 LNHDA and CDR2 SQIVND come from the germline V gene (reference sequence). CDR3 sequence: CASKGDRDTGELFF. CDR3 coding DNA: TGTGCCAGTAAAGGAGACAGGGACACCGGGGAGCTGTTTTTT. Together with reference TRBV19 and TRBJ2-2, the CDR3 gives the full variable domain: DGGITQSPKYLFRKEGQNVTLSCEQNLNHDAMYWYRQDPGQGLRLIYYSQIVNDFQKGDIAEGYSVSREKKESFPLTVTSAQKNPTAFYLCASKGDRDTGELFFGEGSRLTVL.